Reported below is one T cell receptor (beta chain). What it recognizes is unknown. The data were taken from a study of CD8 T cells in ankylosing spondylitis. Germline V gives CDR1 ENHRY, CDR2 SYGVKD. V was cut by 8 bases and J by 4 bases, with 18 bases left in between. There are 14 residues in the CDR3. Overall study findings and caveats: A motif in TCR beta, a set of eight highly homologous variants, appeared characteristic of ankylosing spondylitis blood. CD8+ cells made up the disease-linked clones, which were relatively rare in peripheral blood. As reported, disease-linked clones showed significant enrichment in matched ankylosing spondylitis synovial fluid.

Each TCR beta library was made by quantitative 5'-RACE that incorporated molecular barcodes. TCRdb passed the 5' RACE reads through MiXCR, listing each CDR3 protein once. The table includes 800,000 to 900,000 distinct CDR3 sequences, about an eighth detected once. The sequencing sample was made of blood, either unsorted or a sorted T cell fraction (not recorded which). This TCR was sampled from a male donor with ankylosing spondylitis. This sequence joins TRBV10-3 and TRBJ2-7, with D possibly TRBD2 on 5 matching bases. The CDR3 nucleotides are TGTGCCATCCGCGACGACGGCTCGGGGTACGAGCAGTACTTC. This sequence encodes CAIRDDGSGYEQYF.